These 26 T cell receptor beta chains were sequenced from one sample in a study of T cell responses to AZD1222 COVID-19 vaccine. TCRdb keeps only in-frame clones here, not all; method: immunoSEQ multiplex PCR. There are 140,000 or so clones in the sample; 88% occur only once, and 5% to 6.5% lies in the top ten. The material sequenced was peripheral blood, taken 28 days after the second dose of the MenACWY control vaccine. These receptors originate from an adult who received the MenACWY meningococcal vaccine as a control.

The V call is TRBV6-5, the J call TRBJ2-1; perhaps TRBD1 as D (6 bases). The V gene's germline CDR1 is MNHEY and CDR2 SVGAGI. The CDR3 consists of 14 residues. Trimming took off 6 bases at V and 6 bases at J, with 15 bases between the two ends. The CDR3 loop reads CASRALLGGNEQFF. The CDR3, as DNA: TGTGCCAGCAGGGCACTCCTAGGGGGCAATGAGCAGTTCTTC.

This chain links TRBV27 with TRBJ1-1; TRBD1 matches at 9 bases. V lost 8 bases and J lost 0; bases outside the gene matches: 10. This CDR3 region has 16 residues. The germline V gene has CDR1 MNHEY and CDR2 SMNVEV (reference sequence). CDR3 sequence: CASSGQGYNLNTEAFF. CDR3 in DNA: TGTGCCAGCTCGGGACAGGGATACAATTTGAACACTGAAGCTTTCTTT.

This clone was recorded once. This chain links TRBV4-3 with TRBJ2-2; D possibly uses TRBD1 or TRBD2 (6 bases each). Trimming removed 0 bases from V and 7 bases from J, with 21 bases in between. This CDR3 has 18 residues. Germline assignment: CDR1 LGHNA and CDR2 YSLEER. For the CDR3, the DNA is TGCGCCAGCAGCCAAGATGTTGGGGGCGGGAAACGTGGCGGGGAGCTGTTTTTT. This codes for CASSQDVGGGKRGGELFF.

The genes are TRBV6-2 or TRBV6-3 and TRBJ1-1; no clear D gene. The CDR3 runs 16 residues. Trimming cost V 6 bases and J 5 bases, with 22 bases left between them. CDR1 is MNHEY, CDR2 SVGEGT, per germline. In DNA form, the CDR3 reads TGTGCCAGCAGCTTCCCAACGCGGGCTCCGAGGACTGAAGCTTTCTTT. Amino acids: CASSFPTRAPRTEAFF.

The rearrangement links TRBV7-9 to TRBJ1-5, with 8 bases that match TRBD1. Germline V lookup: CDR1 SEHNR, CDR2 FQNEAQ (reference sequence). V gave up 2 bases and J gave up 6 bases; unmatched junction bases: 12. The CDR3 runs 17 residues. The CDR3 bases are TGTGCCAGCAGCTTAATTCAGGGCAGGGGGCGCGGTCAGCCCCAGCATTTT. Translated, it gives CASSLIQGRGRGQPQHF.

This chain links TRBV3-1 (or the pseudogene TRBV3-2) with TRBJ1-2; possibly TRBD1 for D (5 bases). Trimming removed 4 bases from V and 2 bases from J, with 20 bases in between. Germline V gene lookup returns CDR1 LGHDT and CDR2 YNNKEL (reference sequence). This CDR3 is 17 amino acids long. CDR3 coding DNA: TGTGCCAGCAGCCGTACCCACTGGGACCGAGAGAACTATGGCTACACCTTC. It translates to CASSRTHWDRENYGYTF.

V and J are TRBV11-3 and TRBJ2-2; D is undetermined. Germline CDR1 SGHNT, CDR2 YENEEA. Deletions cut 5 bases from V and 2 bases from J, with 9 bases between. The CDR3 length is 14 residues. Here the CDR3 reads CASSRTPNTGELFF. The CDR3 coding sequence is TGTGCCAGCAGCCGGACCCCCAACACCGGGGAGCTGTTTTTT.

This clone has ten or more counts. This chain uses TRBV12-3 or TRBV12-4 with TRBJ1-1; D is ambiguous. The CDR3 is 13 amino acids. V was trimmed by 1 base and J by 5 bases, leaving 8 bases between them. The CDR3 sequence is CASSLGPGTEAFF. The DNA for the CDR3 is TGTGCCAGCAGTTTAGGCCCGGGAACTGAAGCTTTCTTT.

This chain links TRBV13 with TRBJ2-2; 7 bases line up with TRBD1. The CDR3 runs to 15 residues. Trimming took 2 bases from V and 4 from J; bases not matched to a gene: 4. Per germline, CDR1 PRHDT and CDR2 FYEKMQ (reference sequence). The CDR3: CASSLPYRGTGELFF. Here the CDR3 DNA reads TGTGCCAGCAGCTTACCGTACAGGGGCACCGGGGAGCTGTTTTTT.

The chain combines TRBV9 with TRBJ2-3; D is unresolved. The CDR3 sequence is 15 residues long. The V end was cut by 1 base, the J end by 3 bases, with 12 bases between. Per germline, CDR1 SGDLS and CDR2 YYNGEE. CDR3 in DNA: TGTGCCAGCAGCGTAACGACCCGGGCGACAGATACGCAGTATTTT. Protein product: CASSVTTRATDTQYF.

The rearrangement uses TRBV18 and TRBJ1-5, with D unclear. This CDR3 has 13 amino acids. Between the trimmed V and J ends, which lost 1 base and 7 bases, there was a span of 8 bases. Germline V gene data show CDR1 as KGHSH and CDR2 as LQKENI. DNA of the CDR3: TGTGCCAGCTCACCACGCCCGGAGCAGCCCCAGCATTTT. It encodes CASSPRPEQPQHF. Looking up the rest from reference TRBV18 and TRBJ1-5 gives the full variable domain: NAGVMQNPRHLVRRRGQEARLRCSPMKGHSHVYWYRQLPEEGLKFMVYLQKENIIDESGMPKERFSAEFPKEGPSILRIQQVVRGDSAAYFCASSPRPEQPQHFGDGTRLSIL.

In its sample, this clone was seen a few times. The V and J genes are TRBV9 and TRBJ2-1, with D tentatively TRBD1 (5 bases). This CDR3 comprises 13 residues. V shed 0 bases and J shed 8 bases, with 9 bases lying between them. Germline V gene sequence: CDR1 SGDLS, CDR2 YYNGEE. CDR3 sequence: CASSVAWTHEQFF. DNA of the CDR3: TGTGCCAGCAGCGTAGCCTGGACACATGAGCAGTTCTTC.

This chain links TRBV25-1 with TRBJ1-5, with D possibly being TRBD1 (6 bases). In germline, CDR1 is MGHDK, CDR2 SYGVNS. V was trimmed by 3 bases and J by 4 bases, leaving 16 bases between them. The length of the CDR3 is 16 residues. CDR3 sequence: CASSDRLKQGNQPQHF. The CDR3 nucleotides read TGTGCCAGCAGTGATAGACTTAAACAGGGTAATCAGCCCCAGCATTTT.

The chain employs TRBV2 and TRBJ2-3; 10 bases are a match to TRBD1. From germline, CDR1 is SNHLY and CDR2 FYNNEI. This CDR3 is built from 17 residues. The V segment lost 2 bases and the J segment 2 bases; nucleotides outside the gene matches: 7. Here the CDR3 DNA reads TGTGCCAGCAGTGAATTAGGGACAGGGGCCTTCACAGATACGCAGTATTTT. Translating gives CASSELGTGAFTDTQYF. Drawing the rest from reference TRBV2 and TRBJ2-3, the complete variable domain is EPEVTQTPSHQVTQMGQEVILRCVPISNHLYFYWYRQILGQKVEFLVSFYNNEISEKSEIFDDQFSVERPDGSNFTLKIRSTKLEDSAMYFCASSELGTGAFTDTQYFGPGTRLTVL.

V is TRBV3-1 (or the pseudogene TRBV3-2) and J is TRBJ2-6; D gene uncertain. This CDR3 region has 13 residues. CDR1 is LGHDT, CDR2 YNNKEL, per germline (reference sequence). Trimming left V 5 bases short and J 3 bases short, with 5 bases between. The CDR3 protein is CASSSLGANVLTF. Here the CDR3 DNA reads TGTGCCAGCAGCTCTCTTGGGGCCAACGTCCTGACTTTC.

The chain couples TRBV7-2 to TRBJ2-2; D gene ambiguous. The ends were cut back, 3 bases at V and 7 bases at J, with 15 bases in the middle. The CDR3 loop spans 15 amino acids. CDR1 is SGHTA and CDR2 is FQGNSA in the germline V gene. CDR3 coding DNA: TGTGCCAGCAGCTTCTCCCCCGGGTCCAGCGGGGAGCTGTTTTTT. It translates to CASSFSPGSSGELFF.

This clone has only a few counts. This sequence joins TRBV2 and TRBJ1-6; unclear D gene. The CDR3 has 14 amino acids. V was cut by 4 bases and J by 6 bases, with 10 bases left in between. The V gene's germline CDR1 is SNHLY and CDR2 FYNNEI. The CDR3 coding sequence is TGTGCCAGCAGTGTCAGCAGACTTAATTCACCCCTCCACTTT. Protein: CASSVSRLNSPLHF.

The chain couples TRBV29-1 to TRBJ2-1, with 7 bases lining up with TRBD2. The CDR3 contains 14 residues. Losses at the gene ends were 7 bases for V and 5 bases for J; bases not matched to a gene: 11. The germline gives CDR1 SQVTM, CDR2 ANQGSEA. The CDR3 spells CSATGGLGNNEQFF. In nucleotides, the CDR3 is TGCAGCGCCACGGGGGGTCTGGGTAACAATGAGCAGTTCTTC.

This clone was seen once. In DNA, the CDR3 is TGTGCCAGCAGTTTGCAGGGGGACTATGGCTACACCTTC. This encodes CASSLQGDYGYTF. The chain combines TRBV12-3 or TRBV12-4 with TRBJ1-2; the match to TRBD1 covers 7 bases. This CDR3 region has 13 residues. The junction had 1 base not matched to a gene; V was cut back by 3 bases and J by 3 bases.

V and J are TRBV10-3 and TRBJ2-7; 9 nucleotides agree with TRBD1. The CDR3 consists of 14 residues. The V and J ends lost 4 bases and 2 bases, in that order; junction bases with no gene match: 3. From germline, CDR1 is ENHRY and CDR2 SYGVKD. CDR3 nucleotides: TGTGCCATCAGTGTCGGGACAGGGACCTACGAGCAGTACTTC. Translated: CAISVGTGTYEQYF.

The chain uses TRBV28 and TRBJ1-5; 9 nucleotides line up with TRBD1. Looked up from germline, CDR1 is MDHEN and CDR2 is SYDVKM. CDR3 length: 19 amino acids. J was trimmed by 0 bases and V by 7 bases; bases with no gene match: 16. The CDR3 sequence is CASTLSSFRDRDSNQPQHF. Here the CDR3 DNA reads TGTGCCAGCACCTTATCCTCATTCCGGGACAGGGATAGCAATCAGCCCCAGCATTTT.

The J gene is TRBJ1-1, the V gene TRBV5-4; no reliable D call. Trimming left V 2 bases short and J 1 base short, with 12 bases between. This CDR3 is built from 15 residues. Per the germline V gene, CDR1 is SGHNT and CDR2 is YYREEE (reference sequence). The CDR3 nucleotides are TGTGCCAGCAGCTTTGAGGTGTCTGGGAACACTGAAGCTTTCTTT. This codes for CASSFEVSGNTEAFF.

This clone was detected only once. This chain uses TRBV5-6 with TRBJ2-5; D possibly corresponds to TRBD1 (6 bases). Germline CDR1 and CDR2: SGHDT and YYEEEE. This CDR3 contains 13 residues. V was trimmed by 0 bases and J by 5 bases, leaving 8 bases between them. In DNA, the CDR3 is TGTGCCAGCAGCTTGGGGGGGCGGGAGACCCAGTACTTC. It encodes CASSLGGRETQYF.

The chain recombines TRBV6-5 with TRBJ1-5; D perhaps matches TRBD1 (6 bases). The ends were cut back, 6 bases at V and 6 bases at J, with 15 bases in the middle. Germline V gene data show CDR1 as MNHEY and CDR2 as SVGAGI. The CDR3 runs 14 residues. The CDR3 bases are TGTGCCAGCAGCCAAATCACAGGGATTCAGCCCCAGCATTTT. Protein sequence: CASSQITGIQPQHF.

Details on this clone: This sample also contains other DNA sequences that code for the same CDR3. V gene TRBV6-2 or TRBV6-3 combines with J gene TRBJ2-5; a possible D gene is TRBD1 (6 bases). V lost 5 bases and J 1 base, leaving 11 bases between the germline ends. In germline, CDR1 is MNHEY, CDR2 SVGEGT. This CDR3 contains 14 residues. The CDR3 DNA follows: TGTGCCAGCAGTCCCACAGGGATCCAAGAGACCCAGTACTTC. It encodes CASSPTGIQETQYF.

V gene TRBV18 combines with J gene TRBJ2-3; 8 positions match TRBD1. The ends lost 4 bases at V and 0 bases at J; junction bases unmatched: 3. The CDR3 is 15 residues long. Germline V gene data show CDR1 as KGHSH and CDR2 as LQKENI. The CDR3 nucleotides are TGTGCCAGCTCACGGACAGGGTCTAGCACAGATACGCAGTATTTT. Translation gives CASSRTGSSTDTQYF.